In its sample, the clone carrying this TCR beta chain was seen many times. Its target is unknown. The data were obtained in a study of blood T cells in healthy people across ages. Study results and caveats: The study lacked donor CMV status, which possibly confounded expanded clonotype changes. Roughly linear declines in TCR beta diversity per million T cells occurred with age. Bulk PBMC profiling left naive and antigen-experienced comparisons inconclusive.

Primers used in a second PCR of about 7 to 12 cycles were a sample-barcoded 5' primer and a J-beta primer mix. Template switching added a 12-random-nucleotide identifier to every cDNA molecule. TCRdb ran MiXCR on the 5' RACE reads and lists one entry per CDR3 protein. The sample has around 1,800,000 distinct CDR3 sequences, about two fifths seen once; the top ten hold 23%. Germline lookup yields CDR1 SGHRS and CDR2 YFSETQ. The CDR3 is 16 amino acids. Between the trimmed V and J ends, which lost 0 bases and 0 bases, there was a span of 11 bases. The sequence was obtained from a human donor in good health. The genes are TRBV5-1 and TRBJ2-3; the D is unclear. Sequencing was carried out using blood. Here the CDR3 DNA reads TGCGCCAGCAGCTTGGGAGTCGCGGTTAGCACAGATACGCAGTATTTT. It is translated as CASSLGVAVSTDTQYF. The whole variable domain, remainder taken from reference TRBV5-1 and TRBJ2-3, is KAGVTQTPRYLIKTRGQQVTLSCSPISGHRSVSWYQQTPGQGLQFLFEYFSETQRNKGNFPGRFSGRQFSNSRSEMNVSTLELGDSALYLCASSLGVAVSTDTQYFGPGTRLTVL.